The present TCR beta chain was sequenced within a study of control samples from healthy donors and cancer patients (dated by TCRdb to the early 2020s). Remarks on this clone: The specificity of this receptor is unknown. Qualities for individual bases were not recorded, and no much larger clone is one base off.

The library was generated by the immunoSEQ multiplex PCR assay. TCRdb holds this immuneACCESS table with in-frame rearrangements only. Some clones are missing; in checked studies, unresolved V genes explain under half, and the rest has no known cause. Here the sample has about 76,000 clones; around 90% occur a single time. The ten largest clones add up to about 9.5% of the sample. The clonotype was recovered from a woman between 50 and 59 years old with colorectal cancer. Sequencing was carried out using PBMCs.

Here is the DNA: TGTGCCAGCGGTGACAGGGCTGAAGCTTTCTTT. This translates into CASGDRAEAFF. In this chain, TRBV3-1 (or the pseudogene TRBV3-2) is recombined with TRBJ1-1; the junction holds 7 bases that match TRBD1. From its cysteine to its phenylalanine, the CDR3 spans 11 amino acids. Of the read, only the CDR3 DNA is kept; its 33 bases are in frame from base 1. Sequences LGHDT (CDR1) and YNNKEL (CDR2) are obtained from the germline V gene (reference sequence). V is trimmed back by 8 bases and J by 6 bases, and the junction contains 3 bases that no gene match accounts for.